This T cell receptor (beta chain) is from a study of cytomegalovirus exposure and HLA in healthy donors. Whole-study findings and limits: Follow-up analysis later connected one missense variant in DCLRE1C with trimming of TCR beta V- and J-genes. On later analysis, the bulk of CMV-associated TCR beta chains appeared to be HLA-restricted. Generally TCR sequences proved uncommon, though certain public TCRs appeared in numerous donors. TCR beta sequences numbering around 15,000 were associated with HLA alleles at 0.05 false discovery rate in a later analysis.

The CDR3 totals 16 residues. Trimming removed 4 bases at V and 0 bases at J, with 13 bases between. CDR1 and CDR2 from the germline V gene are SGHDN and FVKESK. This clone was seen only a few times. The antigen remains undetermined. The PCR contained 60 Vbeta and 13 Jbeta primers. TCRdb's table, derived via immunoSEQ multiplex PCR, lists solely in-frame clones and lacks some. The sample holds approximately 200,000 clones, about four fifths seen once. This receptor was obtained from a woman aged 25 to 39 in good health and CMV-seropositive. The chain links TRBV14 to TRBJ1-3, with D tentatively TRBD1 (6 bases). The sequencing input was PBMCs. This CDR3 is CASSRATGNSGNTIYF. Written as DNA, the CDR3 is TGTGCCAGCAGCCGAGCGACAGGCAACTCTGGAAACACCATATATTTT.